These 5 T cell receptor beta chains came from one sample sequenced in a study of T cell responses to AZD1222 COVID-19 vaccine. TCRdb keeps only in-frame clones here, not all; method: immunoSEQ multiplex PCR. The data hold some 86,000 clones, with almost 90% observed a single time. Specimen: peripheral blood, collected 28 days after the second AZD1222 dose. The source of these receptors is an adult who received the AZD1222 COVID-19 vaccine.

The chain joins TRBV2 to TRBJ1-5; no clear D gene. V was shortened by 6 bases and J by 0 bases, with 9 bases between the two germline ends. The CDR3 runs to 14 residues. The germline gives CDR1 SNHLY, CDR2 FYNNEI. The CDR3 reads CASRERYSNQPQHF. The CDR3 coding sequence is TGTGCCAGCAGAGAGAGGTATAGCAATCAGCCCCAGCATTTT. Filled out from reference TRBV2 and TRBJ1-5, the complete variable domain reads EPEVTQTPSHQVTQMGQEVILRCVPISNHLYFYWYRQILGQKVEFLVSFYNNEISEKSEIFDDQFSVERPDGSNFTLKIRSTKLEDSAMYFCASRERYSNQPQHFGDGTRLSIL.

The chain couples TRBV7-2 to TRBJ1-4; D is unclear. Trimming took off 1 base at V and 8 bases at J, with 8 bases between the two ends. CDR1 and CDR2 from the germline V gene are SGHTA and FQGNSA. The CDR3 is made up of 13 amino acids. The CDR3 coding sequence is TGTGCCAGCAGCTTAGTGGCGGACGAAAAACTGTTTTTT. Encoded protein: CASSLVADEKLFF. Complete variable domain (other parts from reference TRBV7-2 and TRBJ1-4): GAGVSQSPSNKVTEKGKDVELRCDPISGHTALYWYRQSLGQGLEFLIYFQGNSAPDKSGLPSDRFSAERTGGSVSTLTIQRTQQEDSAVYLCASSLVADEKLFFGSGTQLSVL.

The chain joins TRBV5-1 to TRBJ1-3; 8 bases fit TRBD1. J gave up 2 bases and V 6 bases, and 7 bases lay outside the gene matches. Germline-derived CDR1 and CDR2 are SGHRS and YFSETQ. The CDR3 contains 15 residues. In DNA form, the CDR3 reads TGCGCCAGCAAACCCCGGACAGGGACTGGAAACACCATATATTTT. Translation: CASKPRTGTGNTIYF.

The chain links TRBV20-1 to TRBJ2-7; 7 bases match TRBD1. Germline assignment: CDR1 DFQATT and CDR2 SNEGSKA (reference sequence). V shed 7 bases, J shed 6 bases, and the junction held 6 bases outside the gene matches. The CDR3 is 11 amino acids. The CDR3 loop reads CSGQGPGEQYF. CDR3 coding DNA: TGCAGTGGACAGGGCCCTGGCGAGCAGTACTTC.

This rearrangement joins TRBV11-3 to TRBJ2-5; no clear D gene. V lost 6 bases and J 5 bases, leaving 13 bases between the germline ends. The CDR3 loop spans 13 amino acids. Looked up from germline, CDR1 is SGHNT and CDR2 is YENEEA. DNA for the CDR3: TGTGCCAGCAGTCACAGAAGTCGGGAGACCCAGTACTTC. Its protein is CASSHRSRETQYF.